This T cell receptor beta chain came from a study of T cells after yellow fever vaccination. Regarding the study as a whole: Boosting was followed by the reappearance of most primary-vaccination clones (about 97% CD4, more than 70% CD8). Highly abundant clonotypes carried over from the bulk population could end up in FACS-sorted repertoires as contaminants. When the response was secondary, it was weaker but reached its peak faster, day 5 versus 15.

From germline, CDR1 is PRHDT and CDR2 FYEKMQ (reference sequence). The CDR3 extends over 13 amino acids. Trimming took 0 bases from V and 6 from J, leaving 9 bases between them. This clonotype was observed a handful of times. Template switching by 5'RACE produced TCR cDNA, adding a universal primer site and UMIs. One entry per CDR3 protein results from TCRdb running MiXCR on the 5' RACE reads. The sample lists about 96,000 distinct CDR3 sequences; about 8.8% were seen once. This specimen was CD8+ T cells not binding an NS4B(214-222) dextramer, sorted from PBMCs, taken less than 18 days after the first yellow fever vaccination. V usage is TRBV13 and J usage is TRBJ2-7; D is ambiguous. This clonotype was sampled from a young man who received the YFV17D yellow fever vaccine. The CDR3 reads CASSLGSLGEQYV. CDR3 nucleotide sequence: TGTGCCAGCAGCTTAGGCTCCCTAGGCGAGCAGTACGTC.